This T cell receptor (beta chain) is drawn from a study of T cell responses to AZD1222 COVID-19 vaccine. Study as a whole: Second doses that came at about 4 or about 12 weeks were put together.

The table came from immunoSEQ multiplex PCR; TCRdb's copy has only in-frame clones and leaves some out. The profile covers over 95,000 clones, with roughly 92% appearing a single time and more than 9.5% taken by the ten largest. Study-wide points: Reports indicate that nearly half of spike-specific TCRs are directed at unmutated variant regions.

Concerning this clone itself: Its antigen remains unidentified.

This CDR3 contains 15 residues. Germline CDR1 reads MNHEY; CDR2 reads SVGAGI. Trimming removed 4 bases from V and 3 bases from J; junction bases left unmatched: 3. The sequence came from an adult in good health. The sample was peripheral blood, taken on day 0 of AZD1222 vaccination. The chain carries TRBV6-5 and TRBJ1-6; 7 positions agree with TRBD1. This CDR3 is CASSSQGFYNSPLHF. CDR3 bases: TGTGCCAGCAGTTCACAGGGGTTCTATAATTCACCCCTCCACTTT.